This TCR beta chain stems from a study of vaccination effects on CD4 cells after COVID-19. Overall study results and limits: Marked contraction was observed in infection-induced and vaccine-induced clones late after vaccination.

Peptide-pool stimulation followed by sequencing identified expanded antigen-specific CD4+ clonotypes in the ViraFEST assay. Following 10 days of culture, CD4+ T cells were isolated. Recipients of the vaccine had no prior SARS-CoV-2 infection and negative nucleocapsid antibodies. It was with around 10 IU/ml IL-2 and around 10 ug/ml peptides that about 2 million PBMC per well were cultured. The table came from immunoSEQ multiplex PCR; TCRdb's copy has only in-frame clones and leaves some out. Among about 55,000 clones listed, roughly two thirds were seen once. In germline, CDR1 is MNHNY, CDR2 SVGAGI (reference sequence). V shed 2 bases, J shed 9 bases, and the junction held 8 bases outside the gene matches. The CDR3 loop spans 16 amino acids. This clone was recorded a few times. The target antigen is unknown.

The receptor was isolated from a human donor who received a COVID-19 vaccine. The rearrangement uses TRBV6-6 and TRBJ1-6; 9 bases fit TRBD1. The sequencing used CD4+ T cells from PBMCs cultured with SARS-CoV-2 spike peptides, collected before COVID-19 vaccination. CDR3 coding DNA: TGTGCCAGCAGTTACACGGGACAGGGAGGAAGTTCACCCCTCCACTTT. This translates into CASSYTGQGGSSPLHF.